This T cell receptor beta chain was identified during a study of T cell responses to AZD1222 COVID-19 vaccine. Findings and caveats of the study: Clonal diversity was possibly underestimated; the donors were predominantly white British and more often female. The study found Spike-specific TCR breadth and depth rose after two AZD1222 doses. The peak T cell response came first, and repertoires were sampled only after it.

Trimming left V 2 bases short and J 0 bases short, with 2 bases between. CDR3 size: 14 residues. In germline, CDR1 is MRHNA, CDR2 SNTAGT. In the case of this clone: What it recognizes is unknown. A read error may be the cause here, since a much bigger clone is one base away.

Assay used: immunoSEQ multiplex PCR; TCRdb lists only in-frame clones, some missing. The sample holds some 200,000 clones, under 95% seen once. This chain joins TRBV6-4 and TRBJ2-6; D remains ambiguous. The source of this sequence is an adult in good health. This specimen was peripheral blood, taken on day 0 of AZD1222 vaccination. CDR3 in DNA: TGTGCCAGCAGTGACAACTCTGGGGCCAACGTCCTGACTTTC. Amino acid sequence: CASSDNSGANVLTF.